The 5 T cell receptor beta chains given below trace back to one sample, sequenced in a study of CD8 T cells in Susac syndrome. When the RNA was reverse transcribed, random hexamers were used with an input of roughly 0.45 to 1 ug. TCRdb recomputed calls from the immunoSEQ multiplex PCR reads with MiXCR, one row per CDR3 protein. The repertoire holds roughly 140,000 distinct CDR3 sequences, with less than 97% as singletons. The specimen was CD8+ T cells from PBMCs. All receptors derive from a human donor with multiple sclerosis.

The CDR3 region has the DNA TGCAGTGCTCCACGGCCCCGTGCTAGCACAGATACGCAGTATTTT. Encoded protein: CSAPRPRASTDTQYF. J is TRBJ2-3 and V is TRBV20-1; no reliable D call. This CDR3 region has 15 residues. In germline, CDR1 is DFQATT, CDR2 SNEGSKA (reference sequence). V was cut by 5 bases and J by 0 bases, with 15 bases left in between.

The chain couples TRBV6-4 to TRBJ2-3; D is ambiguous. V lost 0 bases and J 2 bases, leaving 9 bases between the germline ends. Germline-derived CDR1 and CDR2 are MRHNA and SNTAGT. This CDR3 contains 15 residues. The CDR3 bases are TGTGCCAGCAGTGACTCGAACGCGATCACAGATACGCAGTATTTT. Translated: CASSDSNAITDTQYF.

The chain uses TRBV6-5 and TRBJ2-7; D gene uncertain. The CDR3 runs to 13 residues. Germline-derived CDR1 and CDR2 are MNHEY and SVGAGI. The V end was cut by 2 bases, the J end by 2 bases, with 7 bases between. The CDR3 sequence: CASSYGSPYEQYF. As DNA, the CDR3 is TGTGCCAGCAGTTACGGCAGCCCCTACGAGCAGTACTTC.

This clonotype was seen just once. CDR3 loop: CAWSGTAEAFF. In nucleotides, the CDR3 is TGTGCCTGGAGCGGGACGGCTGAAGCTTTCTTT. The gene calls are TRBV30 and TRBJ1-1; tentative D call: TRBD1 (5 bases). The CDR3 is 11 residues long. The V end lost 3 bases, the J end lost 6 bases, and 8 bases lay between the germline ends. CDR1 and CDR2 (germline): GTSNPN, SVGIG (reference sequence).

The rearrangement links TRBV20-1 to TRBJ2-5; 8 bases are a match to TRBD2. CDR1 is DFQATT, CDR2 SNEGSKA, per germline (reference sequence). V lost 6 bases, J lost 4 bases, and 10 bases stayed unmatched. The CDR3 is 14 amino acids. CDR3 DNA: TGCAGTGCCCAGGGACTAGTTGGGGGAGAGACCCAGTACTTC. Translation gives CSAQGLVGGETQYF.